The rows below give T cell receptor beta chains drawn from one sample of a study of spatial heterogeneity in lung cancer. TCRdb ran MiXCR on the 5' RACE reads and lists one entry per CDR3 protein. Of tens of thousands of distinct CDR3 sequences in the sample, about 6% were seen once. The specimen comprised PBMCs, sampled at surgery. The receptors derive from a male donor with early-stage non-small cell lung cancer. CDR3s include the opening cysteine and the closing phenylalanine or tryptophan. D genes are given only for firm matches. The listing skips clone size in some rows; elsewhere it reads once, few, many or a size class.

v_call	d_call	j_call	clone_size	cdr3_aa	cdr3_nt
TRBV30	NA	TRBJ2-3	many	CAWSVRGLADTQYF	TGTGCCTGGAGTGTACGGGGTTTGGCAGATACGCAGTATTTT
TRBV28	NA	TRBJ2-5	NA	CASSLGIRRGGLPRQETQYF	TGTGCCAGCAGTTTAGGGATCCGGAGGGGGGGCCTCCCACGACAAGAGACCCAGTACTTC
TRBV28	TRBD1	TRBJ2-5	many	CASRRQGQETQYF	TGTGCCAGCAGACGACAGGGTCAAGAGACCCAGTACTTC
TRBV11-2	TRBD2	TRBJ2-1	many	CASSLPLGRVQQFF	TGTGCCAGCAGCTTACCCCTGGGGAGGGTACAGCAGTTCTTC
TRBV25-1	TRBD1	TRBJ1-6	many	CASSAGQVYNSPLHF	TGTGCCAGCAGTGCGGGACAGGTCTATAATTCACCCCTCCACTTT
TRBV10-3	NA	TRBJ2-7	many	CAISESMTASYEQYF	TGTGCCATCAGTGAGTCTATGACAGCCTCCTACGAGCAGTACTTC
TRBV6-2/TRBV6-3	TRBD2	TRBJ2-1	NA	CASSYSRLAGVNEQVF	TGTGCCAGCAGTTACTCGCGACTAGCGGGAGTTAATGAGCAAGTCTTC
TRBV7-6	NA	TRBJ2-7	many	CASSNVRTGQYF	TGTGCCAGCAGCAACGTTCGGACGGGGCAGTACTTC
TRBV7-7	NA	TRBJ2-1	many	CASSETGRGNEQFF	TGTGCTAGCAGCGAGACAGGAAGGGGCAATGAGCAGTTCTTC
TRBV20-1	NA	TRBJ2-7	many	CSARDGVGYEQYF	TGCAGTGCTAGGGACGGGGTGGGCTACGAGCAGTACTTC
TRBV12-3/TRBV12-4	NA	TRBJ1-2	many	CASSLSGYTF	TGTGCCAGCAGTTTGAGTGGCTACACCTTC
TRBV7-9	NA	TRBJ1-1	few	CASSPDSKNTEAFF	TGTGCCAGCAGTCCGGACAGTAAGAACACTGAAGCTTTCTTT
TRBV7-8	NA	TRBJ1-5	many	CASSSLMTNQPQHF	TGTGCCAGCAGCTCTCTCATGACCAATCAGCCCCAGCATTTT
TRBV21-1	NA	TRBJ1-6	few	CASSKALSSSSSPLHF	TGTGCCAGCAGCAAAGCGCTCAGCAGTTCGTCGTCACCCCTCCACTTT
TRBV10-3	TRBD1	TRBJ1-3	many	CAISTQGASSGNTIYF	TGTGCCATCAGTACACAGGGGGCTAGCTCTGGAAACACCATATATTTT
TRBV7-9	TRBD2	TRBJ2-3	few	CASSLQAGGTDTQYF	TGTGCCAGCAGCCTCCAGGCGGGGGGCACAGATACGCAGTATTTT
TRBV20-1	NA	TRBJ1-1	NA	CSARKNTEAFF	TGCAGTGCTAGGAAGAACACTGAAGCTTTCTTT
TRBV7-8	NA	TRBJ1-3	many	CASRVSGSGNTIYF	TGTGCCAGCAGGGTTTCAGGCTCTGGAAACACCATATATTTT
TRBV20-1	NA	TRBJ1-6	NA	CSARDWRQINSPLHF	TGCAGTGCTAGAGATTGGAGGCAGATCAATTCACCCCTCCACTTT
TRBV6-2/TRBV6-3	TRBD1	TRBJ2-7	NA	CASSPTGSRGEQYF	TGTGCCAGCAGCCCGACAGGGTCCAGGGGCGAGCAGTACTTC
TRBV15	NA	TRBJ1-6	few	CATSRANSPLHF	TGTGCCACCAGCAGAGCTAATTCACCCCTCCACTTT
TRBV20-1	NA	TRBJ2-7	NA	CSARDKGWGYEQYF	TGCAGTGCTAGAGATAAGGGGTGGGGGTACGAGCAGTACTTC
TRBV12-5	TRBD1	TRBJ2-3	many	CASGPRTGGGTDTQYF	TGTGCTAGTGGACCCCGGACAGGGGGGGGCACAGATACGCAGTATTTT
TRBV6-5	NA	TRBJ1-1	few	CASSSWMNTEAFF	TGTGCCAGCAGTTCCTGGATGAACACTGAAGCTTTCTTT
TRBV29-1	NA	TRBJ2-1	many	CSVGGTYNEQFF	TGCAGCGTAGGTGGGACTTACAATGAGCAGTTCTTC
TRBV2	NA	TRBJ2-7	few	CASSGDRGSHEQYF	TGTGCCAGCAGTGGAGACAGAGGGTCCCACGAGCAGTACTTC
TRBV20-1	NA	TRBJ1-1	NA	CSAPGLSTEAFF	TGCAGTGCTCCCGGACTGAGCACTGAAGCTTTCTTT
TRBV7-8	NA	TRBJ2-1	many	CASSLEGVSEQFF	TGTGCCAGCAGCTTAGAGGGGGTCAGTGAGCAGTTCTTC
TRBV4-2	TRBD2	TRBJ2-6	many	CASSQESRASGGASGANVLTF	TGTGCCAGCAGCCAAGAATCGAGGGCTAGCGGGGGGGCCTCTGGGGCCAACGTCCTGACTTTC
TRBV14	NA	TRBJ2-3	few	CASSQAPLPWGTDTQYF	TGTGCCAGCAGCCAAGCTCCTCTTCCGTGGGGCACAGATACGCAGTATTTT
TRBV29-1	NA	TRBJ2-5	many	CSVEDPTGRETQYF	TGCAGCGTTGAAGACCCGACAGGCCGAGAGACCCAGTACTTC
TRBV14	TRBD1	TRBJ1-2	many	CASSQDRAYGYTF	TGTGCCAGCAGCCAGGACAGGGCCTATGGCTACACCTTC
TRBV12-3/TRBV12-4	NA	TRBJ2-5	many	CASSMLQETQYF	TGTGCCAGCAGTATGCTGCAAGAGACCCAGTACTTC
TRBV6-1	NA	TRBJ2-1	few	CASSVRSGPANEQFF	TGTGCCAGCAGTGTGAGGAGCGGTCCAGCCAATGAGCAGTTCTTC
TRBV18	TRBD1	TRBJ2-7	many	CASSSTGTAGYEQYF	TGTGCCAGCTCATCCACCGGGACAGCAGGCTACGAGCAGTACTTC
TRBV7-9	TRBD1	TRBJ1-4	many	CASSQTGGAEKLFF	TGTGCCAGCAGCCAGACAGGGGGCGCGGAAAAACTGTTTTTT
TRBV12-3/TRBV12-4	NA	TRBJ2-3	few	CASNLARGGGRTDTQYF	TGTGCCAGCAACCTCGCGAGGGGGGGGGGAAGGACAGATACGCAGTATTTT
TRBV20-1	NA	TRBJ1-5	many	CSARGEDSNQPQHF	TGCAGTGCTAGAGGAGAGGACAGCAATCAGCCCCAGCATTTT
TRBV29-1	TRBD1	TRBJ2-2	few	CSVDKGGLGELFF	TGCAGCGTTGATAAAGGGGGCCTCGGGGAGCTGTTTTTT
TRBV28	NA	TRBJ1-2	many	CASSFREPLGYTF	TGTGCCAGCAGTTTCAGGGAGCCCCTAGGCTACACCTTC
TRBV5-4	NA	TRBJ1-1	many	CASSPEQARNTEAFF	TGTGCCAGCAGCCCCGAGCAGGCCAGGAACACTGAAGCTTTCTTT
TRBV12-3/TRBV12-4	TRBD1	TRBJ1-2	many	CASSSRGRSYGYTF	TGTGCCAGCAGTTCCAGGGGGCGAAGCTATGGCTACACCTTC
TRBV6-4	NA	TRBJ2-3	few	CASSDGGTSTDTQYF	TGTGCCAGCAGTGACGGAGGAACTAGCACAGATACGCAGTATTTT
TRBV24-1	NA	TRBJ2-2	many	CATSEVRAGELFF	TGTGCCACCAGTGAGGTCAGGGCCGGGGAGCTGTTTTTT
TRBV7-2	NA	TRBJ2-1	many	CASTTSDEQFF	TGTGCCAGCACCACGAGCGATGAGCAGTTCTTC
TRBV5-1	NA	TRBJ2-7	many	CASSPSLREQYF	TGCGCCAGCAGCCCCAGTTTGAGGGAGCAGTACTTC
TRBV6-2/TRBV6-3	TRBD1	TRBJ2-7	few	CASNSRGPSYEQYF	TGTGCCAGCAATTCGAGGGGGCCCTCCTACGAGCAGTACTTC
TRBV7-6	TRBD2	TRBJ2-7	many	CASSSLASGVYEQYF	TGTGCCAGCAGCTCTTTGGCTAGCGGGGTCTACGAGCAGTACTTC
TRBV5-1	TRBD1	TRBJ1-1	many	CASSRGQGGTEAFF	TGCGCCAGCAGCCGAGGACAGGGAGGCACTGAAGCTTTCTTT
TRBV28	NA	TRBJ2-3	medium-sized	CASDGGGATDTQYF	TGTGCCAGCGACGGAGGGGGAGCCACAGATACGCAGTATTTT
TRBV7-8	NA	TRBJ1-2	many	CASSSYTGTAGYTF	TGTGCCAGCAGCTCGTATACGGGGACTGCTGGCTACACCTTC
TRBV3-1	TRBD2	TRBJ2-1	many	CASSQAGLADNEQFF	TGTGCCAGCAGCCAAGCGGGACTAGCGGACAATGAGCAGTTCTTC